The source of this T cell receptor beta chain is a study of T cells in Graves' hyperthyroidism and ophthalmopathy. CDR3 length equals 12 residues. Germline V CDR1 and CDR2: SGHAT, FQNNGV. This clonotype was recorded a few times. Its antigen is still unknown. One end of the junction does not line up with germline, which may come from a read error. Points from the study as a whole: Ophthalmopathy, as predicted by the model, came a median around 6.7 months after the prediction. Blood shared most expanded thyroid clonotypes above 0.001.

TCR beta CDR3 sequences were amplified from RNA transcripts. The HTBI primer set was used in a first-round RT-PCR of the TCR CDR3. TCRdb reprocessed the multiplex PCR reads via MiXCR and lists one record per CDR3 protein. This table has a few hundred thousand distinct CDR3 sequences, roughly 20% appearing once. Any patient presenting with uncontrolled infection, other autoimmune disease, pregnancy or lactation was left out. Orbital computed tomography and thyroid ultrasound, together with serum TRAb and thyroxine and clinical symptoms, were used for diagnoses. The specimen was blood. The source is a man younger than 30 with Graves' hyperthyroidism. This sequence joins TRBV11-2 and TRBJ1-1, with D unresolved. The CDR3 DNA reads as TGTGCCAGCAGCTTAGGAGGCACTGAAGCTTGCTTT. Encoded protein: CASSLGGTEACF.